This T cell receptor beta chain is from a study of T cell responses to AZD1222 COVID-19 vaccine. Comments on this clone: Its antigen is unidentified.

The CDR3 spans 13 residues. Germline V gives CDR1 SGHTA, CDR2 FQGNSA. V was pared by 6 bases and J by 11 bases, with 17 bases between. Findings and limits, study-wide: White British ancestry dominated among donors, who included more females, and clonal diversity was possibly underestimated.

Clones were read by immunoSEQ multiplex PCR, and TCRdb kept only the in-frame ones, dropping some. Among roughly 140,000 clones listed, 92% were seen once. This clonotype was obtained from an adult who received the AZD1222 COVID-19 vaccine. This sequence joins TRBV7-2 and TRBJ1-5, with D possibly being TRBD1 (5 bases). Sequenced here: peripheral blood, sampled 28 days after the second AZD1222 dose. CDR3 DNA sequence: TGTGCCAGCAGATTCGGGGCCCTAGCATCCCAGCATTTT. Protein product: CASRFGALASQHF.